This TCR beta chain was sequenced during a study of T cells in Graves' hyperthyroidism and ophthalmopathy (dated by TCRdb to between 2018 and 2020). Regarding the study in general: Peripheral blood samples were taken at the time of initial diagnosis, prior to any treatment. To identify distinguishing TCR V-J signatures, a discovery cohort of roughly 100 patients was used, comprising 43 with Graves' ophthalmopathy and approximately 57 with stable Graves' hyperthyroidism. Prospective prediction of ophthalmopathy was tested in an independent validation cohort of approximately 19 hyperthyroidism patients and 17 patients who later progressed to ophthalmopathy. The approximately 100 discovery patients were randomly divided into training and test sets at a 7:3 ratio. Thyroid tissue and blood T-cell repertoires from about six Graves' hyperthyroidism patients were also compared in the study. Following sampling, methimazole starting at 30 mg daily was given to hyperthyroidism patients, and high-dose intravenous methylprednisolone was given to ophthalmopathy patients. According to the paper, TCR Vbeta CDR3 sequencing was carried out on some 130 peripheral blood samples, which came from under 50 ophthalmopathy, under 80 hyperthyroidism and roughly 17 progressor patients.

The full study reports these points: Blood samples also contained most of the expanded thyroid clonotypes (frequency above 0.001), which suggests that blood repertoires may reflect thyroid immune responses. In cross-validation, a model built on a 13 V-J signature told ophthalmopathy apart from stable hyperthyroidism with roughly 87% sensitivity and 81% to 82% specificity, and in testing the same model reached 80%/75%. In validation, the model predicted progression to ophthalmopathy with roughly 66% sensitivity and over 72% specificity, a median of 6.5 months before onset. Sample size was not statistically predetermined, and investigators were not blinded to group allocation.

The cysteine opens and the phenylalanine closes a CDR3 of 13 amino acids. CDR3 DNA is the only sequence kept; it has 39 bases, read in frame from the first base. V lost 7 bases and J lost 8 bases; the stretch between them is 17 bases long. The germline V gene encodes CDR1 MNHNS and CDR2 SASEGT. The TCR beta CDR3 regions were amplified from the RNA transcripts. A first-round RT-PCR of the TCR CDR3 used the HTBI primer set with the Qiagen OneStep RT-PCR kit. A second multiplex PCR round built the libraries, followed by size selection and purification. Libraries were sequenced paired-end with 100 bp reads on an Illumina HiSeq2000. The authors' analysis ran thus. SOAPnuke was used to process the raw data, throwing out any read that contained adapters or uncalled bases, had a mean Phred below 15, or lacked an exact constant-primer or identifier match. COPE v1.2.5 was used to merge high-quality paired reads, and clonotypes were defined as unique nucleotide sequences. Clonotypes were aligned to IMGT TRBV, TRBD and TRBJ reference segments using MiTCR v1.1. Only V-J combinations with frequency above 0.0001, covering roughly 99% of repertoires, were analysed. The TCS score was defined as F50 (clonal expansion) divided by E x V (chaos), with BLOSUM62-based TCRdist calculated between CDR3 peptides within each V-J. Welch's t-statistics and random forest reduced some 510 V-J features to roughly 13, which were used in a naive Bayes classifier (R e1071). TCRdb reprocessing: public reads trimmed at Q25 with fastp, clones called with MiXCR, in-frame beta chains kept. Duplicate CDR3 protein sequences are folded into a single record with the most common DNA and genes. TCRdb, rather than the study authors, made the V and J calls. Counted in this sample were approximately 400,000 distinct CDR3 sequences; 25% of them appeared once. 70% to 75% of the sample rests with the top ten.

This clonotype was seen more than once but under ten times. Its specific antigen is unknown. The record has no base qualities; no much larger clone is one base away. A patient counted as having stable Graves' hyperthyroidism if no progression to ophthalmopathy occurred over 18 months of follow-up. The hyperthyroidism patients were between 18 and 65 years old and newly diagnosed, with a disease duration of less than 2 months. Exclusion was applied to patients with uncontrolled infections, other autoimmune diseases, pregnancy or lactation. Clinical symptoms, serum thyroxine and TRAb, thyroid ultrasound, and orbital computed tomography formed the basis for the diagnoses. Ficoll-Paque density gradient centrifugation was used to isolate PBMCs from under 11 ml of fresh peripheral blood. Total RNA was extracted using Trizol reagent, and RNA quality was assessed on an Agilent 2100 Bioanalyzer.

The V gene is TRBV6-1 and the J gene is TRBJ1-1; matching of 6 bases hints at TRBD1 as the D gene. The sequence was collected from a man between 45 and 60 years old with Graves' hyperthyroidism. The sample was blood. The DNA sequence is as follows: TGTGCCAGCATCTCCCCGGGACATAAGGAAGCTTTCTTT. It is translated as CASISPGHKEAFF.